One and the same sample provided the 6 T cell receptor beta chains below, sequenced in a study of T cell responses to AZD1222 COVID-19 vaccine. Sequencing used immunoSEQ multiplex PCR; TCRdb keeps in-frame clones, though not all of them. This sample has about 120,000 clones; approximately 88% occur once, and the top ten carry under 4.5%. Sample: peripheral blood, taken on day 0 of AZD1222 vaccination. Source of these receptors: an adult in good health.

The chain has TRBV18 and TRBJ2-3; D gene uncertain. Germline V gene lookup returns CDR1 KGHSH and CDR2 LQKENI. CDR3 length: 16 amino acids. V was trimmed by 2 bases and J by 2 bases, leaving 14 bases between them. The CDR3 coding sequence is TGTGCCAGCTCACCAAGGATCCCCACCTCCACAGATACGCAGTATTTT. Protein sequence: CASSPRIPTSTDTQYF.

The chain carries TRBV11-2 and TRBJ2-7; weak D call: TRBD1 (6 bases). The CDR3 sequence is 14 residues long. Trimming pared 4 bases from V and 2 bases from J, leaving 12 bases between. Looked up from germline, CDR1 is SGHAT and CDR2 is FQNNGV. The CDR3 nucleotides read TGTGCCAGCAGCTGGAGCAGGGGTACCTACGAGCAGTACTTC. Encoded protein: CASSWSRGTYEQYF.

J is TRBJ1-4 and V is TRBV18, with D maybe TRBD1 (5 bases). The length of the CDR3 is 15 residues. V was shortened by 6 bases and J by 8 bases, with 19 bases between the two germline ends. In germline, CDR1 is KGHSH, CDR2 LQKENI. As DNA, the CDR3 is TGTGCCAGCTCCCCTACGTCAGGGTCTCGCGAAAAACTGTTTTTT. The encoded protein is CASSPTSGSREKLFF.

Concerning this clone itself: This same CDR3 is encoded by further DNA sequences in the sample. The V and J genes are TRBV19 and TRBJ2-3; D uncertain. V was pared by 3 bases and J by 0 bases, with 7 bases between. This CDR3 has 14 residues. Germline V gives CDR1 LNHDA, CDR2 SQIVND (reference sequence). CDR3 sequence: CASSIWGSTDTQYF. CDR3 in DNA: TGTGCCAGTAGTATTTGGGGTAGCACAGATACGCAGTATTTT. The full variable domain, with the rest looked up from reference TRBV19 and TRBJ2-3, is DGGITQSPKYLFRKEGQNVTLSCEQNLNHDAMYWYRQDPGQGLRLIYYSQIVNDFQKGDIAEGYSVSREKKESFPLTVTSAQKNPTAFYLCASSIWGSTDTQYFGPGTRLTVL.

This chain uses TRBV20-1 with TRBJ1-5, with D hard to call. The CDR3 spans 15 residues. The germline CDR1 and CDR2 sequences are DFQATT and SNEGSKA (reference sequence). V shed 3 bases and J shed 3 bases, with 15 bases lying between them. In DNA form, the CDR3 reads TGCAGTGCTAGTAGTGCGGAGAACCCCAATCAGCCCCAGCATTTT. Translated: CSASSAENPNQPQHF.

The gene calls are TRBV10-3 and TRBJ1-3, with D possibly being TRBD1 (6 bases). V lost 10 bases, J lost 0 bases, and 16 bases lay in between. Germline V gives CDR1 ENHRY, CDR2 SYGVKD. The CDR3 runs to 15 residues. CDR3 sequence: CATNPTGHSGNTIYF. In DNA form, the CDR3 reads TGTGCCACCAACCCGACAGGCCACTCTGGAAACACCATATATTTT.